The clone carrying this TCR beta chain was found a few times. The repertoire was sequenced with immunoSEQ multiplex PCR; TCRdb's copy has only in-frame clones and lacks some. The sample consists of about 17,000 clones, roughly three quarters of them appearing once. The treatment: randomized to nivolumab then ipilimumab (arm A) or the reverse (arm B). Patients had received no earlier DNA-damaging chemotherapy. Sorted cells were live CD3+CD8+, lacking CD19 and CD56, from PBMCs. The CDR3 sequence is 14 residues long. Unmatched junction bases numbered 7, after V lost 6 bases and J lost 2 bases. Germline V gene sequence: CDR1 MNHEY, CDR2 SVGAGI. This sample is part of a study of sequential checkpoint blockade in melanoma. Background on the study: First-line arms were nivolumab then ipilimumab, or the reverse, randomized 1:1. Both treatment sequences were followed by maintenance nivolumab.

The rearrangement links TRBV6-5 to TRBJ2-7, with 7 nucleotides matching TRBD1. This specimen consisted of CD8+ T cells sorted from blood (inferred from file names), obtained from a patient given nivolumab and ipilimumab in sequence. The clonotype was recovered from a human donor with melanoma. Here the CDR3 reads CASRDLTGPYEQYF. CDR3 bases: TGTGCCAGCAGAGACCTGACAGGGCCCTACGAGCAGTACTTC.